This T cell receptor beta chain was identified during a study of PD-L1 blockade in urothelial cancer. Study in general: In the patient group, about 90% of the roughly 29 were males with bladder-origin urothelial cancer. Once treatment had started, blood was analyzed at 3 weeks (second dose) and again at 6 weeks. Study results and limitations: More expansion of tumor-associated blood clones, seen at 3 weeks, marked durable-benefit patients.

Points on this clone: Its specificity is unknown.

Profiled with immunoSEQ multiplex PCR; TCRdb holds only in-frame clones, not every one. The sample consists of approximately 100,000 clones, approximately 91% of them appearing once. Trimming removed 5 bases at V and 5 bases at J, with 21 bases between. The CDR3 sequence is 16 residues long. The germline CDR1 and CDR2 sequences are SGHAT and FQDESV (reference sequence). The V call is TRBV11-1, the J call TRBJ2-5; perhaps TRBD2 as D (6 bases). This sample comprised PBMCs, obtained around atezolizumab (anti-PD-L1) treatment. The receptor comes from a woman aged 80 or over with urothelial cancer. CDR3 loop: CASSPPVLGRGETQYF. The CDR3 region has the DNA TGTGCCAGCAGCCCCCCCGTGCTAGGTCGGGGGGAGACCCAGTACTTC.